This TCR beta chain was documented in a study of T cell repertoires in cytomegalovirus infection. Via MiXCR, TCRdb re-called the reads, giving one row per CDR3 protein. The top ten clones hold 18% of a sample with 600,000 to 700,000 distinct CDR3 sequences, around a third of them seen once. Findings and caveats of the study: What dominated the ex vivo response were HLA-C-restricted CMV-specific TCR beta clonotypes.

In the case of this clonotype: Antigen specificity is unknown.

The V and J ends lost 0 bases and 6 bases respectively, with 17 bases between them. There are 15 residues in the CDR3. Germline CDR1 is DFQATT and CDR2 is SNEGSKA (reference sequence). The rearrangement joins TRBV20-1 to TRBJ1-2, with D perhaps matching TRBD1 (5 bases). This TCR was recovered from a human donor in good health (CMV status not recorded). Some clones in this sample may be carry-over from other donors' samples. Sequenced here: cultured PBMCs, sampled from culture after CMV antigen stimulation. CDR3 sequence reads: CSAREAESGLDGYTF. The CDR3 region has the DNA TGCAGTGCTAGAGAGGCCGAGTCAGGGTTGGATGGCTACACCTTC.